This T cell receptor beta chain was observed in a study of beta chain features in type 1 diabetes. Regarding the study as a whole: cDNA sequencing could over-represent cells with high TCR expression.

One heparinised blood draw, averaging roughly 110 mL, came from each donor. Turning to this clone: The antigen is unknown.

The CDR3 has 15 amino acids. CDR1 is LNHDA and CDR2 is SQIVND in the germline V gene (reference sequence). The V gene end was trimmed by 3 bases and the J gene end by 4 bases; junction bases not matched to a gene: 7. cDNA synthesis used the whole RNA isolate, giving expressed TCRB sequences. Profiling relied on immunoSEQ multiplex PCR, and the TCRdb table lists in-frame clones only, not all of them. The sample includes hundreds of thousands of clones, roughly 10% of them seen just once. Material: naive CD4+ T cells from blood. The V call is TRBV19, the J call TRBJ2-3; 7 nucleotides match TRBD1. The source of this sequence is a woman aged 18-29 years in good health. The DNA of the CDR3 is TGTGCCAGTAGTATCCCACACAGGGGTGCAGATACGCAGTATTTT. Protein sequence: CASSIPHRGADTQYF.